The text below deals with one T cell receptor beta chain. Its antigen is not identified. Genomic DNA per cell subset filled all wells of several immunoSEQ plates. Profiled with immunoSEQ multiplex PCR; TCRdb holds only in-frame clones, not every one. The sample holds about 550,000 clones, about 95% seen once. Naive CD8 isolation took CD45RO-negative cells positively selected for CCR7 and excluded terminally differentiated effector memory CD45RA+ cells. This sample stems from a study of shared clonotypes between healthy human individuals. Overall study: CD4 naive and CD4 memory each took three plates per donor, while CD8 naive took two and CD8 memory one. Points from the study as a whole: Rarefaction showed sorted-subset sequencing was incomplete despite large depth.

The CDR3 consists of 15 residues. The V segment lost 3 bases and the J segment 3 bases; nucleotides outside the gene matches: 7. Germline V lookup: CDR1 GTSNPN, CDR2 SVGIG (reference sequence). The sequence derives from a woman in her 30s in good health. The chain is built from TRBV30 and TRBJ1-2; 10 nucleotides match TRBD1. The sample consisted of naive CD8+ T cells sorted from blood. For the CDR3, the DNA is TGTGCCTGGAGGGCTGGGGACAGGGGAGACTATGGCTACACCTTC. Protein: CAWRAGDRGDYGYTF.